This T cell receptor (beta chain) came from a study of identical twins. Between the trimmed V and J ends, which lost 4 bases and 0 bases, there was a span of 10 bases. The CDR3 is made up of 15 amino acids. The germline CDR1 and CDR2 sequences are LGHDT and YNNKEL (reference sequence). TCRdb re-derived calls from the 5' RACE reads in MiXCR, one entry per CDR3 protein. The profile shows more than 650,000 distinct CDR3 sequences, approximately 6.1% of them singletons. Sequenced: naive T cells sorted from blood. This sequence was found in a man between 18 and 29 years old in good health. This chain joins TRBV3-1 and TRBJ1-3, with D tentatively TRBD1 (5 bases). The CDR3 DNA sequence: TGTGCCAGCAGCCTCCTTAGGGGCTCTGGAAACACCATATATTTT. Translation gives CASSLLRGSGNTIYF.